Listed here are 24 T cell receptor beta chains from one sample, sequenced in a study of cytomegalovirus exposure and HLA in healthy donors. The PCR used 60 Vbeta and 13 Jbeta primers. Assay: immunoSEQ multiplex PCR; the TCRdb copy retains only in-frame clones and omits some. The ten top clones account for 1.3%, within a sample of 150,000 to 200,000 clones. The source material was PBMCs. All receptors derive from a woman aged 55-69 years in good health and CMV-seronegative.

The V call is TRBV5-4, the J call TRBJ1-1; tentative D call: TRBD1 (5 bases). V lost 4 bases and J lost 4, with 14 bases in between. Germline CDR1 is SGHNT and CDR2 is YYREEE (reference sequence). The CDR3 runs to 14 residues. CDR3 in amino acids: CASSTAGRVTEAFF. CDR3 sequence (DNA): TGTGCCAGCAGCACTGCAGGGAGGGTCACTGAAGCTTTCTTT.

J is TRBJ2-7 and V is TRBV6-1, with D perhaps TRBD1 (5 bases). The V end was cut by 4 bases, the J end by 1 base, with 11 bases between. Germline CDR1 reads MNHNS; CDR2 reads SASEGT. The length of the CDR3 is 14 residues. The CDR3 DNA is TGTGCCAGCAGTGCCCTCTACAGGTCCTACGAGCAGTACTTC. It encodes CASSALYRSYEQYF.

The rearrangement joins TRBV2 to TRBJ1-4; D is possibly TRBD1 (5 bases). Per germline, CDR1 SNHLY and CDR2 FYNNEI. V was trimmed by 4 bases and J by 7 bases, leaving 13 bases between them. CDR3 length: 14 amino acids. CDR3 sequence: CASSGSGGAEKLFF. CDR3 DNA sequence: TGTGCCAGCAGTGGGAGCGGAGGGGCTGAAAAACTGTTTTTT.

The gene calls are TRBV9 and TRBJ2-1; possibly TRBD2 for D (5 bases). Trimming stripped 4 bases from V and 1 base from J, with 12 bases between. The CDR3 extends over 15 amino acids. CDR1 and CDR2 from the germline V gene are SGDLS and YYNGEE. CDR3 bases: TGTGCCAGCAGCACGGCGGGTGTTTCCTACAATGAGCAGTTCTTC. It codes for CASSTAGVSYNEQFF.

This rearrangement joins TRBV4-1 to TRBJ1-2; a weak D match, TRBD1 (6 bases). Germline V gene lookup returns CDR1 MGHRA and CDR2 YSYEKL. V lost 1 base and J lost 4, with 10 bases in between. The CDR3 consists of 14 residues. CDR3 protein: CASSQVGQAYGYTF. For the CDR3, the DNA is TGCGCCAGCAGCCAAGTGGGACAAGCCTATGGCTACACCTTC.

The chain couples TRBV10-1 to TRBJ2-1, with unresolved D. Germline V gene sequence: CDR1 WNHNN, CDR2 SYGVQD (reference sequence). There are 11 residues in the CDR3. V was clipped by 3 bases and J by 7 bases, with 4 bases between them. The CDR3 protein is CASSDGNEQFF. CDR3 DNA: TGCGCCAGCAGTGACGGGAATGAGCAGTTCTTC.

The chain combines TRBV27 with TRBJ2-7, with D tentatively TRBD1 (6 bases). The CDR3 is 14 amino acids. The V gene lost 4 bases and the J gene lost 3 bases, with 13 bases spanning the gap. From germline, CDR1 is MNHEY and CDR2 SMNVEV (reference sequence). The CDR3 coding sequence is TGTGCCAGCAGTTCTCCAGGGGAAAGCTACGAGCAGTACTTC. It encodes CASSSPGESYEQYF.

The chain links TRBV7-8 to TRBJ2-1; unclear D gene. The CDR3 runs 14 residues. Germline V gives CDR1 SGHVS, CDR2 FQNEAQ. V dropped 2 bases and J dropped 2 bases, with 7 bases sitting between them. Here the CDR3 reads CASSLPLAYNEQFF. DNA for the CDR3: TGTGCCAGCAGCTTACCCCTAGCCTACAATGAGCAGTTCTTC.

CDR3 DNA: TGTGCCAGTCAATCAGGGAGGACGGGGGAGGTGAACACTGAAGCTTTCTTT. Residues: CASQSGRTGEVNTEAFF. The V and J genes are TRBV19 and TRBJ1-1; D is perhaps TRBD1 (5 bases). The V gene lost 8 bases and the J gene lost 0 bases, with 22 bases spanning the gap. Per the germline V gene, CDR1 is LNHDA and CDR2 is SQIVND (reference sequence). The CDR3 is 17 amino acids.

V and J are TRBV5-4 and TRBJ2-7, with 9 positions matching TRBD2. The CDR3 loop spans 16 amino acids. Germline CDR1 and CDR2: SGHNT and YYREEE (reference sequence). V dropped 3 bases and J dropped 4; count of bases not matched to a gene: 11. CDR3 in amino acids: CASSSQGGRAGYEQYF. The CDR3 bases are TGTGCCAGCAGCTCTCAAGGCGGGAGGGCCGGGTACGAGCAGTACTTC. Looking up the rest from reference TRBV5-4 and TRBJ2-7 gives the full variable domain: ETGVTQSPTHLIKTRGQQVTLRCSSQSGHNTVSWYQQALGQGPQFIFQYYREEENGRGNFPPRFSGLQFPNYSSELNVNALELDDSALYLCASSSQGGRAGYEQYFGPGTRLTVT.

The CDR3 region has the DNA TGTGCCAGCAGCCGGGACAGGGACCTCGAGCAGTACTTC. Its protein is CASSRDRDLEQYF. The V gene is TRBV2, the J gene TRBJ2-7, with TRBD1 identical over 9 bases. The CDR3 loop spans 13 amino acids. With V trimmed by 6 bases and J by 6 bases, 6 bases remained unmatched. Per germline, CDR1 SNHLY and CDR2 FYNNEI.

The rearrangement links TRBV5-4 to TRBJ2-6, with a weak D call TRBD2 (6 bases). Germline values: CDR1 SGHNT, CDR2 YYREEE (reference sequence). The CDR3 is made up of 17 amino acids. The V and J ends lost 0 bases and 1 base respectively, with 11 bases between them. CDR3 bases: TGTGCCAGCAGCTTGGCTCGGGGGAATTCTGGGGCCAACGTCCTGACTTTC. It encodes CASSLARGNSGANVLTF. The complete variable domain, with remaining parts taken from reference TRBV5-4 and TRBJ2-6, reads ETGVTQSPTHLIKTRGQQVTLRCSSQSGHNTVSWYQQALGQGPQFIFQYYREEENGRGNFPPRFSGLQFPNYSSELNVNALELDDSALYLCASSLARGNSGANVLTFGAGSRLTVL.

The chain links TRBV7-9 to TRBJ1-1; TRBD1 aligns across 11 bases. The CDR3 consists of 15 residues. Losses at the gene ends were 5 bases for V and 3 bases for J; bases not matched to a gene: 5. CDR1 and CDR2 (germline): SEHNR, FQNEAQ (reference sequence). The CDR3 nucleotides read TGTGCCAGCAGCCACCGGGACAGGGGGGACACTGAAGCTTTCTTT. Its translation is CASSHRDRGDTEAFF.

The gene calls are TRBV5-6 and TRBJ2-1; 10 nucleotides align to TRBD1. CDR1 is SGHDT, CDR2 YYEEEE, per germline. After removal of 4 bases from V and 4 bases from J, the junction contained 11 bases not matched to a gene. The CDR3 is 17 residues long. CDR3 loop: CASSSATGGSLYNEQFF. In DNA form, the CDR3 reads TGTGCCAGCAGCAGCGCGACAGGGGGCAGTTTGTACAATGAGCAGTTCTTC.

The genes are TRBV25-1 and TRBJ2-1; 9 bases match TRBD2. The V gene's germline CDR1 is MGHDK and CDR2 SYGVNS. The V and J ends lost 4 bases and 1 base, in that order; junction bases with no gene match: 2. This CDR3 spans 15 amino acids. The CDR3 coding sequence is TGTGCCAGCAGTGGCAGCGGGGGGTCCTACAATGAGCAGTTCTTC. It translates to CASSGSGGSYNEQFF.

CDR3 protein: CASSWTGVLYNEQFF. The CDR3 coding sequence is TGCGCCAGCAGCTGGACAGGGGTCCTCTACAATGAGCAGTTCTTC. V gene TRBV5-1 combines with J gene TRBJ2-1, with 9 bases identical to TRBD1. Germline V gives CDR1 SGHRS, CDR2 YFSETQ. The CDR3 sequence is 15 residues long. J lost 3 bases, V lost 3 bases, and 4 bases had no gene match. The variable domain in full, completed from reference TRBV5-1 and TRBJ2-1, reads KAGVTQTPRYLIKTRGQQVTLSCSPISGHRSVSWYQQTPGQGLQFLFEYFSETQRNKGNFPGRFSGRQFSNSRSEMNVSTLELGDSALYLCASSWTGVLYNEQFFGPGTRLTVL.

This sequence joins TRBV11-2 and TRBJ2-1, with 8 bases aligning to TRBD2. V lost 5 bases to trimming and J lost 6 bases; unmatched junction nucleotides: 18. The CDR3 totals 18 residues. Germline loops: CDR1 SGHAT, CDR2 FQNNGV. CDR3 sequence: CASSPSALAGYVPNEQFF. As DNA, the CDR3 is TGTGCCAGCAGCCCCTCCGCCCTAGCGGGTTATGTCCCCAATGAGCAGTTCTTC.

The V call is TRBV6-6, the J call TRBJ1-1, with TRBD1 identical over 9 bases. Germline V lookup: CDR1 MNHNY, CDR2 SVGAGI (reference sequence). The length of the CDR3 is 14 residues. J gave up 2 bases and V 6 bases, and 4 bases lay outside the gene matches. The CDR3 reads CASSLQGANTEAFF. CDR3 coding DNA: TGTGCCAGCAGCCTACAGGGGGCAAACACTGAAGCTTTCTTT.

V and J are TRBV18 and TRBJ1-2; 8 bases line up with TRBD1. The CDR3 runs 13 residues. V was clipped by 8 bases and J by 3 bases; unmatched bases: 5. In germline, CDR1 is KGHSH, CDR2 LQKENI. This CDR3 reads CASDRGGDYGYTF. Here the CDR3 DNA reads TGTGCCAGCGACAGGGGTGGTGACTATGGCTACACCTTC.

This chain connects TRBV10-3 to TRBJ1-1; a weak D match, TRBD1 (6 bases). Germline CDR1 ENHRY, CDR2 SYGVKD. The V and J ends lost 2 bases and 3 bases respectively, with 10 bases between them. The CDR3 runs 14 residues. The DNA for the CDR3 is TGTGCCATCAGTGAGGGCAGGGGATACACTGAAGCTTTCTTT. Protein product: CAISEGRGYTEAFF.

This rearrangement joins TRBV4-1 to TRBJ1-2, with a possible D match to TRBD1 (6 bases). V was cut by 0 bases and J by 0 bases, with 11 bases left in between. Germline CDR1 is MGHRA and CDR2 is YSYEKL. The CDR3 runs 16 residues. The CDR3 loop is CASSQEGQRTNYGYTF. DNA for the CDR3: TGCGCCAGCAGCCAAGAAGGACAGAGAACTAACTATGGCTACACCTTC.

The V gene is TRBV10-3, the J gene TRBJ2-1; D gene unclear. The length of the CDR3 is 11 residues. CDR1 ENHRY and CDR2 SYGVKD come from the germline V gene. V was shortened by 3 bases and J by 9 bases, with 6 bases between the two germline ends. CDR3 loop: CAISEAGEQFF. The CDR3 DNA follows: TGTGCCATCAGTGAAGCTGGTGAGCAGTTCTTC.

V is TRBV2 and J is TRBJ2-5; perhaps TRBD1 as D (6 bases). The CDR3 runs 12 residues. V was shortened by 6 bases and J by 3 bases, with 8 bases between the two germline ends. Germline-derived CDR1 and CDR2 are SNHLY and FYNNEI. CDR3 in amino acids: CASSRGEETQYF. The CDR3 coding sequence is TGTGCCAGCAGCAGGGGTGAAGAGACCCAGTACTTC.

The V and J genes are TRBV29-1 and TRBJ1-2; D possibly corresponds to TRBD1 (6 bases). In germline, CDR1 is SQVTM, CDR2 ANQGSEA. The ends were cut back, 4 bases at V and 0 bases at J, with 18 bases in the middle. CDR3 length: 16 residues. The CDR3 reads CSVGSTGGTSNYGYTF. The CDR3 coding sequence is TGCAGCGTTGGCAGCACCGGTGGGACATCTAACTATGGCTACACCTTC.